This T cell receptor (beta chain) originates from a study of T cells in Graves' hyperthyroidism and ophthalmopathy. Study results and caveats: Ophthalmopathy cases were set apart from stable hyperthyroidism by a 13 V-J model.

TCR beta CDR3 regions were amplified from RNA. First-round RT-PCR of the TCR CDR3 relied on the HTBI primer set. TCRdb reprocessed the multiplex PCR reads with MiXCR, giving one entry per CDR3 protein. The table lists around 360,000 distinct CDR3 sequences, 13% to 15% of them singletons. The CDR3 sequence is 15 residues long. The germline V and J ends were trimmed by 6 bases and 1 base, with 12 bases remaining between them. Germline V lookup: CDR1 SGHTA, CDR2 FQGNSA. Ophthalmopathy patients showed a Clinical Activity Score of at least 3, NOSPECS grade of at least 4 and duration under 3 months. Lactation, pregnancy, other autoimmune disease or uncontrolled infection excluded patients. The PBMCs had their origin in 10 ml of fresh peripheral blood. Remarks on this clonotype: As yet, its antigen is unknown.

This chain links TRBV7-2 with TRBJ1-4; D is unresolved. The origin of this receptor is an older woman with Graves' ophthalmopathy. Sequenced sample: blood. CDR3 DNA sequence: TGTGCCAGCAGACGAAGTGGGGTAACTAATGAAAAACTGTTTTTT. Its protein is CASRRSGVTNEKLFF.